These 9 T cell receptor beta chains share one sample of origin, sequenced in a study of T-cell memory formation after mild COVID-19. TCRdb analysed the 5' RACE reads with MiXCR anew, one entry per CDR3 protein. This table holds approximately 400,000 distinct CDR3 sequences, 20% to 25% found once. The sequencing sample was made of PBMCs or a T cell subset sorted from them (not recorded which). These receptors were obtained from an adult woman who had mild COVID-19 (a few samples of this study predate the infection). Cell type and time point are not known.

The genes are TRBV24-1 and TRBJ2-3; TRBD1 is a possible D gene (6 bases). There are 17 residues in the CDR3. Germline V lookup: CDR1 KGHDR, CDR2 SFDVKD. Trimming cost V 3 bases and J 6 bases, with 21 bases left between them. CDR3 bases: TGTGCCACCAGTGATCCGCGGCAGGGCTACCAGGGGGATACGCAGTATTTT. This codes for CATSDPRQGYQGDTQYF.

This clonotype was detected only a few times. The chain links TRBV7-3 to TRBJ2-1; D is unclear. Germline V gene lookup returns CDR1 SGHTA and CDR2 FQGTGA. V lost 2 bases and J 7 bases, leaving 24 bases between the germline ends. The CDR3 sequence is 18 residues long. DNA of the CDR3: TGTGCCAGCAGCTTATACCCCTTGGGTCTCCAGGATATAAATGAGCAGTTCTTC. Translating gives CASSLYPLGLQDINEQFF.

The V and J genes are TRBV7-9 and TRBJ1-6; no clear D. Per the germline V gene, CDR1 is SEHNR and CDR2 is FQNEAQ (reference sequence). V lost 1 base and J 9 bases, leaving 7 bases between the germline ends. CDR3 length equals 13 residues. CDR3 nucleotide sequence: TGTGCCAGCAGCTTAGACCGAATTTCACCCCTCCACTTT. It translates to CASSLDRISPLHF. Using reference TRBV7-9 and TRBJ1-6 for the parts outside the CDR3, the full variable domain is DTGVSQNPRHKITKRGQNVTFRCDPISEHNRLYWYRQTLGQGPEFLTYFQNEAQLEKSRLLSDRFSAERPKGSFSTLEIQRTEQGDSAMYLCASSLDRISPLHFGNGTRLTVT.

V usage is TRBV5-6 and J usage is TRBJ2-1; D gene unclear. The CDR3 is made up of 12 amino acids. The germline V gene encodes CDR1 SGHDT and CDR2 YYEEEE. Trimming stripped 4 bases from V and 7 bases from J, with 9 bases between. CDR3 in amino acids: CASSRTMNEQFF. The DNA for the CDR3 is TGTGCCAGCAGCAGGACCATGAATGAGCAGTTCTTC.

The rearrangement uses TRBV7-9 and TRBJ2-3, with unresolved D. Looked up from germline, CDR1 is SEHNR and CDR2 is FQNEAQ (reference sequence). The CDR3 length is 16 residues. Trimming left V 6 bases short and J 5 bases short, with 21 bases between. For the CDR3, the DNA is TGTGCCAGCAGGCCAACGATCAGGTCGGCGAGAGATACGCAGTATTTT. Amino acid sequence: CASRPTIRSARDTQYF.

This clonotype was picked up a small number of times. The chain is built from TRBV7-9 and TRBJ2-7; TRBD2 aligns across 12 bases. Germline CDR1 is SEHNR and CDR2 is FQNEAQ (reference sequence). The CDR3 contains 16 residues. The V segment lost 4 bases and the J segment 3 bases; nucleotides outside the gene matches: 7. The CDR3 spells CASSSRLAGDLYEQYF. CDR3 sequence (DNA): TGTGCCAGCAGCTCGAGACTAGCGGGAGATCTCTACGAGCAGTACTTC.

This clonotype was recorded a few times. The chain employs TRBV12-3 or TRBV12-4 and TRBJ1-2; 8 bases map to TRBD1. The CDR3 is 13 residues long. Germline trimming cut 11 bases from V and 7 bases from J; bases unmatched to any gene: 12. The CDR3 spells CAQEAQGVFGYTF. CDR3 nucleotide sequence: TGTGCCCAGGAAGCACAGGGGGTGTTTGGCTACACCTTC.

This chain uses TRBV24-1 with TRBJ2-1; maybe TRBD2 (6 bases). This CDR3 has 16 residues. V was cut by 1 base and J by 3 bases, with 12 bases left in between. Per germline, CDR1 KGHDR and CDR2 SFDVKD. CDR3 in DNA: TGTGCCACCAGTGATTTAACGGGAGAAGGCTACAATGAGCAGTTCTTC. Its protein product is CATSDLTGEGYNEQFF.

The V gene is TRBV12-3 or TRBV12-4, the J gene TRBJ1-1; possibly TRBD1 for D (5 bases). This CDR3 contains 14 residues. Deletions cut 6 bases from V and 3 bases from J, with 14 bases between. The CDR3 coding sequence is TGTGCCAGCAGCGCAGGGAGGAGGTACACTGAAGCTTTCTTT. Its protein product is CASSAGRRYTEAFF.